Sequencing of this T cell receptor beta chain was carried out in a study of T-cell reconstitution after alpha-beta-depleted transplantation in children. Study conclusions and caveats: From newly produced T cells came most of the T-cell counts and diversity one year after transplant. Alpha-beta T cells present about two months after transplant were reported to originate from several hundred expanded graft clones. Diversity of TCRbeta at day 60 was high in some patients, arising from surviving recipient T cells and thymic progenitors.

CDR3 length equals 17 residues. V trimming: 6 bases; J trimming: 4 bases; junction bases outside the gene matches: 9. This clonotype has a count of ten or more. As yet, its antigen is unknown. Molecular barcoding with unique molecular identifiers was used for the TCRbeta library. Using its own MiXCR run on the PCR reads, TCRdb lists one record per CDR3 protein. In the table there are roughly 490,000 distinct CDR3 sequences, about an eighth of which are singletons. This chain links TRBV12-3 or TRBV12-4 with TRBJ2-2; the match to TRBD2 covers 12 bases. The specimen comprised PBMCs, mostly from graft donor cells, sampled 180 days after TCRalphabeta/CD19-depleted stem cell transplant. The TCR was taken from a female patient aged 2 to 10 who had a stem cell transplant for aplastic anemia, so the T cells may come from the graft donor. DNA for the CDR3: TGTGCCAGCAGCCCGCGACCTAGCGGGAGGGGCACCGGGGAGCTGTTTTTT. The encoded protein is CASSPRPSGRGTGELFF.